This T cell receptor (beta chain) was identified in a study of yellow fever vaccine responses in identical twins. The trim removed 2 bases at V and 0 bases at J, leaving 6 bases unmatched. Germline V gives CDR1 ENHRY, CDR2 SYGVKD. The CDR3 length is 18 residues. TCRdb itself ran the RT-PCR reads through MiXCR, one entry per CDR3 protein. The table lists under 20,000 distinct CDR3 sequences, approximately 71% of them singletons. The sequencing used T cells from blood (PBMCs), unsorted or a sorted subset (not recorded which), collected before or after yellow fever vaccination (not recorded which). The chain uses TRBV10-3 and TRBJ1-5; the match to TRBD1 covers 11 bases. This TCR came from a woman between 18 and 29 years old who received the yellow fever vaccine. CDR3 nucleotide sequence: TGTGCCATCAGTGAGCACAAGGGACAGGGGGTTAGCAATCAGCCCCAGCATTTT. Translated, it gives CAISEHKGQGVSNQPQHF.